Below are 26 T cell receptor beta chains sequenced from a single sample in a study of shared clonotypes between healthy human individuals (dated by TCRdb to about 2020). Library preparation was by the immunoSEQ multiplex PCR assay. The source is immuneACCESS, and TCRdb retained only in-frame sequences with V and J called. Part of the clones is not carried over; for the studies checked, unresolved V genes explain less than half of this, and the remainder is unexplained. For this sample there are about 2,500,000 clones; around 94% appear just once. The ten largest clones represent about 0.13% of the sample. Sequencing was carried out using naive CD4+ T cells sorted from blood. What the cell subset or site label conveys for this sample: CD45RA+ positively selected. The receptor source for this set is a man in his late teens or twenties in good health.

The chain has TRBV30 and TRBJ2-7; a possible D gene is TRBD1 (10 bases). The germline gives CDR1 GTSNPN, CDR2 SVGIG (reference sequence). The CDR3 has 19 residues. Between the trimmed V and J ends, which lost 4 bases and 2 bases, there was a span of 30 bases. Here the CDR3 DNA reads TGTGCCTGGAATCAACCGGGACAGGGGAGCGGGAGGTCCCCCTACGAGCAGTACTTC. Amino acid sequence: CAWNQPGQGSGRSPYEQYF.

This clone has only one observation. This chain links TRBV23-1 with TRBJ2-7; D gene ambiguous. TRBV23-1 is an ORF; its function is uncertain. Between the trimmed V and J ends, which lost 3 bases and 7 bases, there was a span of 16 bases. The CDR3 totals 14 residues. The DNA of the CDR3 is TGCGCCAGCAGTCACCTTCTTTCTATGGGGGAGCAGTACTTC. Encoded protein: CASSHLLSMGEQYF.

This clone was seen only once. This chain joins TRBV6-5 and TRBJ2-5; D call uncertain. Between the trimmed V and J ends, which lost 10 bases and 2 bases, there was a span of 8 bases. The germline gives CDR1 MNHEY, CDR2 SVGAGI. The CDR3 totals 11 residues. The CDR3 bases are TGTGCCACCGGGCCTCAAGAGACCCAGTACTTC. This translates into CATGPQETQYF.

This rearrangement joins TRBV18 to TRBJ1-1; the D gene is possibly TRBD1 (5 bases). CDR1 KGHSH and CDR2 LQKENI come from the germline V gene. The length of the CDR3 is 16 residues. Trimming removed 5 bases from V and 1 base from J, with 17 bases in between. CDR3 sequence: CASSRDRDLRNTEAFF. The CDR3 bases are TGTGCCAGCTCAAGAGACAGAGACTTACGGAACACTGAAGCTTTCTTT.

V usage is TRBV7-6 and J usage is TRBJ1-5; tentative D call: TRBD1 (5 bases). CDR1 is SGHVS and CDR2 is FNYEAQ in the germline V gene. With 1 base removed from V and 2 bases from J, the gap between germline ends came to 21 bases. The CDR3 is 19 residues long. DNA of the CDR3: TGTGCCAGCAGCTTAGTAAGGGACGTCCCCTGGCGAGGCAATCAGCCCCAGCATTTT. Protein product: CASSLVRDVPWRGNQPQHF.

For this clone: Other DNA sequences from this sample encode an identical CDR3 as well. CDR3 sequence (DNA): TGTGCCAGCAGGGGTCGGGGACATAGCTACGAGCAGTACTTC. It translates to CASRGRGHSYEQYF. The J gene is TRBJ2-7, the V gene TRBV2, with D perhaps matching TRBD1 (6 bases). The CDR3 is 14 residues long. CDR1 and CDR2 from the germline V gene are SNHLY and FYNNEI. V shed 6 bases and J shed 3 bases, with 15 bases lying between them.

The chain carries TRBV6-1 and TRBJ2-7; 8 bases are shared with TRBD2. Germline V gene sequence: CDR1 MNHNS, CDR2 SASEGT. Germline trimming cut 11 bases from V and 3 bases from J; bases unmatched to any gene: 9. CDR3 size: 13 residues. CDR3 amino acids: CAGAAGAIYEQYF. CDR3 sequence (DNA): TGTGCCGGGGCAGCGGGGGCCATCTACGAGCAGTACTTC.

The chain has TRBV4-1 and TRBJ2-2, with D unclear. Trimming stripped 1 base from V and 4 bases from J, with 10 bases between. The CDR3 covers 15 residues. Germline values: CDR1 MGHRA, CDR2 YSYEKL. CDR3 DNA sequence: TGCGCCAGCAGCCAAGGTCTTTCGGCCACCGGGGAGCTGTTTTTT. Translated, it gives CASSQGLSATGELFF.

The gene calls are TRBV5-1 and TRBJ1-3; 7 nucleotides match TRBD1. Trimming at V came to 0 bases and at J to 0 bases, leaving 9 bases not matched to a gene. The CDR3 totals 18 residues. Per the germline V gene, CDR1 is SGHRS and CDR2 is YFSETQ. In nucleotides, the CDR3 is TGCGCCAGCAGCTTGGGAGCCTCAGGGGGATACTCTGGAAACACCATATATTTT. Encoded protein: CASSLGASGGYSGNTIYF.

The V and J genes are TRBV7-8 and TRBJ2-4, with D hard to call. The CDR3 covers 14 residues. The germline CDR1 and CDR2 sequences are SGHVS and FQNEAQ. V lost 1 base and J lost 13, with 17 bases in between. CDR3 DNA sequence: TGTGCCAGCAGCTTAGGTTTAAGGGCCGAGACGCAGTACTTC. Amino acid sequence: CASSLGLRAETQYF.

This chain connects TRBV9 to TRBJ2-7; TRBD2 matches 8 bases. Trimming removed 4 bases from V and 2 bases from J; junction bases left unmatched: 8. Germline V gene data show CDR1 as SGDLS and CDR2 as YYNGEE. This CDR3 comprises 15 residues. The CDR3 protein is CASSPIAGRAYEQYF. CDR3 bases: TGTGCCAGCAGCCCGATAGCGGGACGAGCCTACGAGCAGTACTTC. Drawing the rest from reference TRBV9 and TRBJ2-7, the complete variable domain is DSGVTQTPKHLITATGQRVTLRCSPRSGDLSVYWYQQSLDQGLQFLIQYYNGEERAKGNILERFSAQQFPDLHSELNLSSLELGDSALYFCASSPIAGRAYEQYFGPGTRLTVT.

The CDR3 reads CASSEVWAGPIWNEQFF. Here the CDR3 DNA reads TGTGCCAGCAGTGAAGTTTGGGCAGGTCCGATCTGGAATGAGCAGTTCTTC. This rearrangement joins TRBV25-1 to TRBJ2-1; D is ambiguous. The CDR3 covers 17 residues. V lost 2 bases and J lost 7, with 21 bases in between. Germline CDR1 MGHDK, CDR2 SYGVNS.

V and J are TRBV28 and TRBJ2-7; 7 bases are shared with TRBD1. V trimming: 6 bases; J trimming: 1 base; junction bases outside the gene matches: 3. The germline V gene encodes CDR1 MDHEN and CDR2 SYDVKM. The CDR3 loop spans 13 amino acids. The CDR3 region has the DNA TGTGCCAGCAGGTCGGGACAGTCCTACGAGCAGTACTTC. It translates to CASRSGQSYEQYF.

A word on this clone: Distinct nucleotide sequences in the sample also encode this CDR3. V usage is TRBV7-9 and J usage is TRBJ2-7; 14 nucleotides align to TRBD2. The CDR3 has 15 residues. V was pared by 3 bases and J by 4 bases, with 2 bases of the junction left unmatched. Germline-derived CDR1 and CDR2 are SEHNR and FQNEAQ (reference sequence). CDR3 sequence: CASSLGTSGSYEQYF. The CDR3 nucleotides read TGTGCCAGCAGCTTGGGGACTAGCGGGAGTTACGAGCAGTACTTC.

This chain connects TRBV6-6 to TRBJ1-1, with TRBD1 matching 7 bases. Germline V CDR1 and CDR2: MNHNY, SVGAGI (reference sequence). V trimming: 5 bases; J trimming: 7 bases; junction bases outside the gene matches: 10. This CDR3 region has 14 residues. The DNA of the CDR3 is TGTGCCAGCAGTACCCCAGGACAGGTTAATGAAGCTTTCTTT. Encoded protein: CASSTPGQVNEAFF.

The rearrangement uses TRBV5-1 and TRBJ1-4, with D possibly matching TRBD1 (5 bases). The ends were cut back, 5 bases at V and 9 bases at J, with 17 bases in the middle. This CDR3 region has 14 residues. The germline CDR1 and CDR2 sequences are SGHRS and YFSETQ. CDR3 amino acids: CASRGEPRQKKLFF. In DNA form, the CDR3 reads TGCGCCAGCAGGGGTGAGCCGAGACAGAAAAAACTGTTTTTT.

V gene TRBV11-2 combines with J gene TRBJ2-7; 8 positions match TRBD2. This CDR3 contains 15 residues. V gave up 3 bases and J gave up 7 bases; unmatched junction bases: 11. Germline CDR1 reads SGHAT; CDR2 reads FQNNGV. This CDR3 is CASSFLPGTRGEQYF. The DNA of the CDR3 is TGTGCCAGCAGCTTCCTCCCCGGGACTAGAGGGGAGCAGTACTTC.

The chain carries TRBV7-9 and TRBJ2-5, with D maybe TRBD1 (6 bases). The germline gives CDR1 SEHNR, CDR2 FQNEAQ (reference sequence). The CDR3 is 14 amino acids. Trimming removed 5 bases at V and 5 bases at J, with 15 bases between. The CDR3 reads CASSLRGRGETQYF. For the CDR3, the DNA is TGTGCCAGCAGCCTCAGGGGTCGAGGGGAGACCCAGTACTTC.

The chain joins TRBV28 to TRBJ1-1; TRBD1 matches 9 bases. CDR1 is MDHEN, CDR2 SYDVKM, per germline. CDR3 length equals 15 residues. Trimming cost V 3 bases and J 3 bases; bases outside gene matches: 5. The CDR3 protein is CASSFNRGQYTEAFF. CDR3 coding DNA: TGTGCCAGCAGTTTCAACAGGGGGCAGTACACTGAAGCTTTCTTT.

J is TRBJ2-6 and V is TRBV11-3; weak D call: TRBD1 (6 bases). The CDR3 covers 15 residues. Germline V lookup: CDR1 SGHNT, CDR2 YENEEA. V lost 5 bases and J 0 bases, leaving 8 bases between the germline ends. The CDR3 sequence: CASSPDSSGANVLTF. In DNA, the CDR3 is TGTGCCAGCAGCCCGGACAGCTCTGGGGCCAACGTCCTGACTTTC.

The chain carries TRBV11-2 and TRBJ2-7; 13 bases are shared with TRBD2. Germline CDR1 SGHAT, CDR2 FQNNGV. After removal of 5 bases from V and 6 bases from J, the junction contained 7 bases not matched to a gene. CDR3 length equals 15 residues. The CDR3 loop is CASSRQGLAGVEQYF. DNA for the CDR3: TGTGCCAGCAGCCGACAAGGACTAGCGGGAGTCGAGCAGTACTTC.

The genes are TRBV4-1 and TRBJ2-5; 8 nucleotides align to TRBD1. CDR1 and CDR2 from the germline V gene are MGHRA and YSYEKL. The J segment lost 2 bases and the V segment lost 4 bases, leaving 3 bases of the junction unmatched. The length of the CDR3 is 14 residues. The CDR3 sequence: CASSRQGTQETQYF. CDR3 in DNA: TGCGCCAGCAGCCGACAGGGGACTCAAGAGACCCAGTACTTC.

The rearrangement links TRBV16 to TRBJ2-6; 10 nucleotides agree with TRBD1. The CDR3 length is 20 residues. CDR1 is KGHSY and CDR2 is FQNENV in the germline V gene. Germline trimming cut 4 bases from V and 2 bases from J; bases unmatched to any gene: 14. CDR3 DNA: TGTGCCAGCAGCCGATCCACTCCGGGACAGGGGTCGGCTGGGGCCAACGTCCTGACTTTC. Translating it yields CASSRSTPGQGSAGANVLTF.

The rearrangement joins TRBV21-1 to TRBJ2-3; TRBD2 is taken as the D call from the table, unchecked against the DNA. TRBV21-1 is shown as a pseudogene. The CDR3 runs 16 residues. The DNA for the CDR3 is TGTGCCAGCAGCATTTTTTCTAGCGGGACGGCAGATACGCAGTATTTT. Amino acids: CASSIFSSGTADTQYF.

The rearrangement uses TRBV7-9 and TRBJ1-4, with TRBD1 as a possible D gene (6 bases). Germline V gene sequence: CDR1 SEHNR, CDR2 FQNEAQ (reference sequence). The ends were cut back, 2 bases at V and 0 bases at J, with 16 bases in the middle. The CDR3 length is 18 residues. In DNA, the CDR3 is TGTGCCAGCAGCTTACCTTCGGGGGGCGCTTCAACTAATGAAAAACTGTTTTTT. It codes for CASSLPSGGASTNEKLFF. Complete variable domain (other parts from reference TRBV7-9 and TRBJ1-4): DTGVSQNPRHKITKRGQNVTFRCDPISEHNRLYWYRQTLGQGPEFLTYFQNEAQLEKSRLLSDRFSAERPKGSFSTLEIQRTEQGDSAMYLCASSLPSGGASTNEKLFFGSGTQLSVL.

The CDR3 protein is CSVESGQGGGYTF. DNA of the CDR3: TGCAGCGTTGAGTCGGGACAGGGGGGTGGCTACACCTTC. V gene TRBV29-1 combines with J gene TRBJ1-2, with 11 nucleotides matching TRBD1. Germline V gene data show CDR1 as SQVTM and CDR2 as ANQGSEA. The CDR3 consists of 13 residues. V trimming: 3 bases; J trimming: 7 bases; junction bases outside the gene matches: 4.